This T cell receptor (beta chain) was recorded in a study of T cells in tuberculosis. Study results and limitations: Active tuberculosis cases were adults; controls were adolescents. Active tuberculosis TCR-alpha repertoires lay closer to GMM-specific TCRs than IGRA-negative controls, suggesting clonal expansion.

With respect to this clone: The antigen is unknown.

V lost 4 bases and J lost 1; bases outside the gene matches: 9. The germline V gene has CDR1 SGDLS and CDR2 YYNGEE. This CDR3 has 17 residues. Assay: immunoSEQ multiplex PCR; the TCRdb copy retains only in-frame clones and omits some. The sample carries tens of thousands of clones, 95% to 97% recorded once. This clonotype was sampled from a donor between 10 and 35 years old with latent tuberculosis or without tuberculosis infection. The chain joins TRBV9 to TRBJ2-3; 10 bases align to TRBD2. The sequencing sample was made of PBMCs. This CDR3 is CASSPPGLAGGTDTQYF. DNA for the CDR3: TGTGCCAGCAGCCCCCCGGGGCTAGCGGGGGGCACAGATACGCAGTATTTT.